The 16 T cell receptor beta chains given below trace back to one sample, sequenced in a study of blood T cell repertoires in COVID-19. The data were produced by immunoSEQ multiplex PCR, yet TCRdb's version contains in-frame clones alone and is incomplete. Of more than 95,000 clones listed, about 79% are singletons. Sequencing was done on a sample of peripheral blood. The source is an elderly woman with active or convalescent COVID-19.

This chain links TRBV15 with TRBJ1-5; 10 bases are a match to TRBD1. V lost 8 bases to trimming and J lost 5 bases; unmatched junction nucleotides: 9. This CDR3 spans 15 amino acids. Germline loops: CDR1 LNHNV, CDR2 YYDKDF (reference sequence). The DNA of the CDR3 is TGTGCCACCCATCGACAGGGGGCCATTCATCAGCCCCAGCATTTT. Translation gives CATHRQGAIHQPQHF.

V usage is TRBV10-3 and J usage is TRBJ1-3; TRBD1 agrees at 10 bases. The CDR3 totals 16 residues. Germline V gene lookup returns CDR1 ENHRY and CDR2 SYGVKD. J was trimmed by 2 bases and V by 4 bases; bases with no gene match: 5. As DNA, the CDR3 is TGTGCCATCAGTGCCGGACAGGGGGTGACTGGAAACACCATATATTTT. Protein product: CAISAGQGVTGNTIYF.

V gene TRBV7-9 combines with J gene TRBJ2-7; TRBD2 is a possible D gene (5 bases). Germline CDR1 is SEHNR and CDR2 is FQNEAQ (reference sequence). The length of the CDR3 is 14 residues. The V and J ends lost 5 bases and 4 bases respectively, with 15 bases between them. The CDR3 is CASSPLGVEYEQYF. CDR3 bases: TGTGCCAGCAGCCCACTAGGCGTTGAGTACGAGCAGTACTTC.

To note about this clone: The identical CDR3 is also encoded by other nucleotide sequences in the sample. The gene calls are TRBV11-3 and TRBJ2-3, with a tentative D call TRBD1 (6 bases). Trimming pared 3 bases from V and 6 bases from J, leaving 7 bases between. The CDR3 has 12 residues. The germline CDR1 and CDR2 sequences are SGHNT and YENEEA. This CDR3 reads CASSLQGDTQYF. CDR3 DNA: TGTGCCAGCAGCTTGCAGGGGGATACGCAGTATTTT.

This rearrangement joins TRBV9 to TRBJ1-3; D gene unclear. Trimming removed 4 bases from V and 0 bases from J, with 5 bases in between. CDR3 length: 13 amino acids. Germline-derived CDR1 and CDR2 are SGDLS and YYNGEE. In DNA, the CDR3 is TGTGCCAGCAGCCCTTACTCTGGAAACACCATATATTTT. Translating it yields CASSPYSGNTIYF. Combining the CDR3 with reference TRBV9 and TRBJ1-3 gives the whole variable domain DSGVTQTPKHLITATGQRVTLRCSPRSGDLSVYWYQQSLDQGLQFLIQYYNGEERAKGNILERFSAQQFPDLHSELNLSSLELGDSALYFCASSPYSGNTIYFGEGSWLTVV.

The chain couples TRBV19 to TRBJ1-1, with unresolved D. Germline CDR1 and CDR2: LNHDA and SQIVND (reference sequence). V gave up 5 bases and J gave up 0 bases, with 7 bases separating them. The CDR3 covers 13 residues. This CDR3 is CASSEQLNTEAFF. Here the CDR3 DNA reads TGTGCCAGTAGTGAACAGCTGAACACTGAAGCTTTCTTT.

The DNA of the CDR3 is TGTGCCAGCCTCAAACAGGGGGCGTCAAATCAGCCCCAGCATTTT. It encodes CASLKQGASNQPQHF. The chain couples TRBV5-6 to TRBJ1-5, with 9 bases lining up with TRBD1. This CDR3 spans 15 amino acids. V was pared by 7 bases and J by 4 bases, with 9 bases of the junction left unmatched. CDR1 is SGHDT, CDR2 YYEEEE, per germline.

This clone was observed a handful of times. This chain connects TRBV2 to TRBJ2-5; a weak D match, TRBD2 (5 bases). Germline values: CDR1 SNHLY, CDR2 FYNNEI. With 6 bases removed from V and 5 bases from J, the gap between germline ends came to 19 bases. The CDR3 loop spans 15 amino acids. The CDR3 DNA reads TGTGCCAGCAGGCCCCTCCGGGGAGCGTTGGAGACCCAGTACTTC. Amino acid sequence: CASRPLRGALETQYF.

The chain combines TRBV6-2 or TRBV6-3 with TRBJ2-5; a possible D gene is TRBD2 (6 bases). The CDR3 is 16 amino acids. Between the trimmed V and J ends, which lost 0 bases and 0 bases, there was a span of 11 bases. The germline gives CDR1 MNHEY, CDR2 SVGEGT. CDR3: CASSYSIRTNQETQYF. In DNA, the CDR3 is TGTGCCAGCAGTTACTCGATAAGGACTAACCAAGAGACCCAGTACTTC.

This clone was seen a handful of times. The chain is built from TRBV5-1 and TRBJ1-2; D may be TRBD1 (6 bases). Germline V CDR1 and CDR2: SGHRS, YFSETQ. The V end was cut by 4 bases, the J end by 4 bases, with 14 bases between. The CDR3 runs to 14 residues. DNA for the CDR3: TGCGCCAGCAGCGGGGGCACTAGGACCTATGGCTACACCTTC. This encodes CASSGGTRTYGYTF.

This rearrangement joins TRBV15 to TRBJ2-3; 12 bases align to TRBD2. The CDR3 sequence is 16 residues long. Per the germline V gene, CDR1 is LNHNV and CDR2 is YYDKDF (reference sequence). After removal of 5 bases from V and 0 bases from J, the junction contained 3 bases not matched to a gene. CDR3 region: CATSGGTSGSTDTQYF. In nucleotides, the CDR3 is TGTGCCACCAGCGGGGGGACTAGCGGGAGCACAGATACGCAGTATTTT.

This CDR3 is CASSRDTNYGYTF. The CDR3, as DNA: TGTGCCAGCAGTCGGGACACCAACTATGGCTACACCTTC. This chain uses TRBV6-2 or TRBV6-3 with TRBJ1-2, with D possibly being TRBD1 (6 bases). CDR3 size: 13 residues. Germline values: CDR1 MNHEY, CDR2 SVGEGT. Trimming pared 5 bases from V and 2 bases from J, leaving 9 bases between.

This clone turned up a few times. The chain links TRBV5-6 to TRBJ1-2; 7 bases map to TRBD1. The CDR3 consists of 19 residues. V shed 5 bases, J shed 0 bases, and the junction held 19 bases outside the gene matches. Germline V lookup: CDR1 SGHDT, CDR2 YYEEEE. CDR3 nucleotides: TGTGCCAGCAGGGATATGGACAGGCAAGGGAGCGGGTCTAACTATGGCTACACCTTC. It yields the protein CASRDMDRQGSGSNYGYTF.

V gene TRBV3-1 (or the pseudogene TRBV3-2) combines with J gene TRBJ2-7; perhaps TRBD2 as D (6 bases). Germline values: CDR1 LGHDT, CDR2 YNNKEL (reference sequence). Trimming left V 3 bases short and J 5 bases short, with 14 bases between. The CDR3 has 14 amino acids. The CDR3 coding sequence is TGTGCCAGCAGCCACCGGGACTTTTTCGACGAGCAGTACTTC. This encodes CASSHRDFFDEQYF.

This chain joins TRBV6-5 and TRBJ2-2; perhaps TRBD1 as D (5 bases). V was clipped by 4 bases and J by 5 bases, with 8 bases between them. Germline lookup yields CDR1 MNHEY and CDR2 SVGAGI. CDR3 length: 13 residues. CDR3 loop: CASSSGRTGELFF. The DNA of the CDR3 is TGTGCCAGCAGTTCAGGGCGGACCGGGGAGCTGTTTTTT.

V is TRBV24-1 and J is TRBJ2-2, with TRBD2 as a possible D gene (5 bases). The germline V gene encodes CDR1 KGHDR and CDR2 SFDVKD. The CDR3 sequence is 17 residues long. V gave up 5 bases and J gave up 3 bases, with 18 bases separating them. CDR3 bases: TGTGCCACCAGTGGCCCTCGAGAGGGTCGGGACACCGGGGAGCTGTTTTTT. Its translation is CATSGPREGRDTGELFF.